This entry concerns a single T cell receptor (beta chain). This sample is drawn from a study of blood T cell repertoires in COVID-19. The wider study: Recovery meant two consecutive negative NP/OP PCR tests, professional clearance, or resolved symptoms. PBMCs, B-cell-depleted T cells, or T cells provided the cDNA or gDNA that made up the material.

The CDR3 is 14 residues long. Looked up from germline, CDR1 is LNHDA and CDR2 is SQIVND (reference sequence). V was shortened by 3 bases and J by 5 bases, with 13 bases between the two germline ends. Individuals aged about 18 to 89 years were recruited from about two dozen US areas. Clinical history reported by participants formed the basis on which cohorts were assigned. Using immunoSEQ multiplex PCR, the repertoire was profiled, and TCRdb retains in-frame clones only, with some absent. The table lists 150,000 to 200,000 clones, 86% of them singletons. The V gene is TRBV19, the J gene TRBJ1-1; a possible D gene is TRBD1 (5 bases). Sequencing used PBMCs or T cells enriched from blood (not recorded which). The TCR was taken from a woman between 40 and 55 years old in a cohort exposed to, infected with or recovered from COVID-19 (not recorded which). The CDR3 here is CASSIAGGRTEAFF. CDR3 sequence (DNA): TGTGCCAGTAGTATTGCCGGGGGGAGGACTGAAGCTTTCTTT. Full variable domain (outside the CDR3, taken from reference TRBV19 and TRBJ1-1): DGGITQSPKYLFRKEGQNVTLSCEQNLNHDAMYWYRQDPGQGLRLIYYSQIVNDFQKGDIAEGYSVSREKKESFPLTVTSAQKNPTAFYLCASSIAGGRTEAFFGQGTRLTVV.